This T cell receptor beta chain was profiled in a study of shared clonotypes between healthy human individuals. The CDR3 is 14 amino acids. Looked up from germline, CDR1 is MDHEN and CDR2 is SYDVKM. V was clipped by 4 bases and J by 0 bases, with 10 bases between them. To note about this clone: The same CDR3 can be traced to other DNA sequences in this sample.

TCRdb keeps only in-frame clones here, not all; method: immunoSEQ multiplex PCR. The profile covers some 2.3 million clones, with just over 90% appearing a single time and about 0.41% taken by the ten largest. The sequenced material came from naive CD4+ T cells from PBMCs. Subset denoted: CD45RA+ positively selected. This sequence originates from a man between 18 and 29 years old in good health. Some clones in this sample may be carry-over from other donors' samples. The genes are TRBV28 and TRBJ2-7; D is unclear. The CDR3 bases are TGTGCCAGCAGTTGGGTTGCAGGCTCCTACGAGCAGTACTTC. Translation gives CASSWVAGSYEQYF.